Listed here are 30 T cell receptor beta chains from one sample, sequenced in a study of T cells in Graves' hyperthyroidism and ophthalmopathy (dated by TCRdb to the late 2010s). Receptor amplification or capture employed multiplex PCR. TCRdb shows the sequencer as Illumina HiSeq 2000. TCR beta CDR3 regions were amplified from RNA transcripts. The TCR CDR3 was subjected to a first round of RT-PCR using the HTBI primer set and the Qiagen OneStep RT-PCR kit. The raw public data were reprocessed by TCRdb itself: fastp quality trimming at Q25, MiXCR clonotype calling, in-frame beta chains only. Each record represents a unique CDR3 protein, reported with the most common genes and DNA among its rows. The sample data list almost 500,000 distinct CDR3 sequences, and 22% of these were observed just once. The ten largest clonotypes hold approximately 49% of the sample. Material: blood. The source of these receptors is a woman in her 70s with Graves' ophthalmopathy.

The chain recombines TRBV2 with TRBJ2-3; the D call may be TRBD1 or TRBD2 (5 bases each). The CDR3 covers 15 residues. The V gene lost 7 bases and the J gene lost 0 bases, with 14 bases spanning the gap. Germline V gene sequence: CDR1 SNHLY, CDR2 FYNNEI. The CDR3 sequence is CASISGTRSTDTQYF. CDR3 coding DNA: TGTGCCAGCATCTCCGGGACCCGTAGCACAGATACGCAGTATTTT.

The chain recombines TRBV2 with TRBJ2-4; D is perhaps TRBD1 (6 bases). The V end was cut by 6 bases, the J end by 1 base, with 10 bases between. CDR3 length: 14 amino acids. CDR1 is SNHLY and CDR2 is FYNNEI in the germline V gene. CDR3 sequence (DNA): TGTGCCAGCAGACAGGGTTTGGCCAAAAACATTCAGTACTTC. Protein product: CASRQGLAKNIQYF. The entire variable domain, with the rest obtained from reference TRBV2 and TRBJ2-4, is as follows: EPEVTQTPSHQVTQMGQEVILRCVPISNHLYFYWYRQILGQKVEFLVSFYNNEISEKSEIFDDQFSVERPDGSNFTLKIRSTKLEDSAMYFCASRQGLAKNIQYFGAGTRLSVL.

The CDR3 sequence is CAITPGGSEKLFF. In DNA form, the CDR3 reads TGTGCCATAACCCCGGGCGGGAGTGAAAAACTGTTTTTT. This chain uses TRBV28 with TRBJ1-4, with D unclear. The germline V and J ends were trimmed by 10 bases and 7 bases, with 16 bases remaining between them. Germline loops: CDR1 MDHEN, CDR2 SYDVKM. CDR3 length: 13 residues.

This chain uses TRBV6-2 or TRBV6-3 with TRBJ2-3, with TRBD2 as a possible D gene (6 bases). CDR1 is MNHEY and CDR2 is SVGEGT in the germline V gene. V lost 7 bases to trimming and J lost 3 bases, with 17 bases between them. The CDR3 spans 15 residues. The CDR3 DNA is TGTGCCAGCAAACGACTGGAGGGCCTTACAGATACGCAGTATTTT. It specifies CASKRLEGLTDTQYF.

CDR3 sequence reads: CASTNSGTRGRLRGYTF. The CDR3 DNA sequence: TGTGCCAGCACAAACAGTGGGACCAGGGGCCGACTTCGGGGCTACACCTTC. The chain carries TRBV6-1 and TRBJ1-2; weak D call: TRBD1 (6 bases). CDR3 length: 17 residues. Looked up from germline, CDR1 is MNHNS and CDR2 is SASEGT. V was clipped by 7 bases and J by 8 bases, with 29 bases between them.

This clonotype was seen only a few times. The gene calls are TRBV14 and TRBJ2-5; possible D gene TRBD2, 5 bases. Trimming left V 2 bases short and J 9 bases short, with 7 bases between. Looked up from germline, CDR1 is SGHDN and CDR2 is FVKESK. The CDR3 has 11 residues. The CDR3, as DNA: TGTGCCAGCAGCCAATTCGGGGCCCAGTACTTC. It codes for CASSQFGAQYF. The full variable domain, rest sourced from reference TRBV14 and TRBJ2-5, is EAGVTQFPSHSVIEKGQTVTLRCDPISGHDNLYWYRRVMGKEIKFLLHFVKESKQDESGMPNNRFLAERTGGTYSTLKVQPAELEDSGVYFCASSQFGAQYFGPGTRLLVL.

This clonotype was counted between two and nine times. The chain joins TRBV4-3 to TRBJ2-2; TRBD2 matches 7 bases. Germline V lookup: CDR1 LGHNA, CDR2 YSLEER. V gave up 0 bases and J gave up 4 bases; unmatched junction bases: 11. The CDR3 is 18 residues long. The CDR3 bases are TGCGCCAGCAGCCAAGAACGGATCAGCGGGACGGCCACCGGGGAGCTGTTTTTT. This encodes CASSQERISGTATGELFF.

The chain links TRBV18 to TRBJ1-1; D remains ambiguous. Germline lookup yields CDR1 KGHSH and CDR2 LQKENI. The germline V and J ends were trimmed by 3 bases and 0 bases, with 8 bases remaining between them. This CDR3 region has 14 residues. CDR3 region: CASSPVKMNTEAFF. In DNA form, the CDR3 reads TGTGCCAGCTCACCGGTCAAAATGAACACTGAAGCTTTCTTT.

This clonotype was seen ten or more times. The rearrangement joins TRBV6-5 to TRBJ1-6, with D perhaps matching TRBD1 (5 bases). The CDR3 extends over 17 amino acids. V dropped 2 bases and J dropped 6 bases, with 17 bases sitting between them. Germline V gene data show CDR1 as MNHEY and CDR2 as SVGAGI. In nucleotides, the CDR3 is TGTGCCAGCAGTTACGGTGGGCGGGGACGGGGTAATTCACCCCTCCACTTT. This encodes CASSYGGRGRGNSPLHF.

This clonotype was found a few times. The CDR3 here is CSEWGQPYEQYF. The CDR3, as DNA: TGCAGTGAGTGGGGACAGCCCTACGAGCAGTACTTC. The chain combines TRBV20-1 with TRBJ2-7; 7 nucleotides align to TRBD1. CDR1 and CDR2 from the germline V gene are DFQATT and SNEGSKA (reference sequence). The V segment lost 7 bases and the J segment 2 bases; nucleotides outside the gene matches: 5. The CDR3 is 12 residues long.

The genes are TRBV20-1 and TRBJ2-5, with D possibly matching TRBD2 (5 bases). Trimming pared 0 bases from V and 5 bases from J, leaving 10 bases between. This CDR3 comprises 13 residues. Germline-derived CDR1 and CDR2 are DFQATT and SNEGSKA (reference sequence). CDR3 in DNA: TGCAGTGCTAGAGATGAGGGTGTGGAGACCCAGTACTTC. This codes for CSARDEGVETQYF.

This clonotype was counted ten times or more. The chain couples TRBV2 to TRBJ2-7, with 7 bases lining up with TRBD1. The CDR3 sequence is 15 residues long. With V trimmed by 4 bases and J by 5 bases, 11 bases remained unmatched. CDR1 SNHLY and CDR2 FYNNEI come from the germline V gene. The CDR3 sequence is CASSGVRQGINEQYF. CDR3 sequence (DNA): TGTGCCAGCAGTGGTGTCAGACAGGGCATCAACGAGCAGTACTTC.

The genes are TRBV5-1 and TRBJ2-3, with 10 bases matching TRBD2. Per the germline V gene, CDR1 is SGHRS and CDR2 is YFSETQ. The CDR3 runs 15 residues. After removal of 3 bases from V and 4 bases from J, the junction contained 5 bases not matched to a gene. CDR3 region: CASSSSGSFADTQYF. The CDR3 bases are TGCGCCAGCAGCTCTAGCGGGAGTTTTGCAGATACGCAGTATTTT.

Only a few counts were recorded for this clonotype. The genes are TRBV15 and TRBJ1-1, with D unresolved. Trimming removed 0 bases from V and 1 base from J, with 3 bases in between. CDR1 is LNHNV and CDR2 is YYDKDF in the germline V gene (reference sequence). The CDR3 sequence is 13 residues long. CDR3 region: CATSRDKNTEAFF. The CDR3 nucleotides are TGTGCCACCAGCAGAGATAAGAACACTGAAGCTTTCTTT.

The sample holds a few counts of this clonotype. V gene TRBV5-1 combines with J gene TRBJ2-7; 14 bases fit TRBD2. Germline lookup yields CDR1 SGHRS and CDR2 YFSETQ. The V gene end was trimmed by 4 bases and the J gene end by 5 bases; junction bases not matched to a gene: 5. This CDR3 is 15 amino acids long. The CDR3 spells CASSPGLAGVHEQYF. The CDR3 nucleotides read TGCGCCAGCAGCCCGGGACTAGCGGGAGTCCACGAGCAGTACTTC.

V and J are TRBV12-3 or TRBV12-4 and TRBJ1-2; D possibly corresponds to TRBD1 (6 bases). The CDR3 loop spans 15 amino acids. V was shortened by 7 bases and J by 4 bases, with 19 bases between the two germline ends. The CDR3 DNA reads TGTGCCAGCATCCTAGGGGGGGTCCGCGGCTATGGCTACACCTTC. Encoded protein: CASILGGVRGYGYTF.

The rearrangement uses TRBV27 and TRBJ1-4, with D perhaps TRBD1 (6 bases). V was shortened by 3 bases and J by 4 bases, with 21 bases between the two germline ends. In germline, CDR1 is MNHEY, CDR2 SMNVEV (reference sequence). CDR3 length equals 18 residues. As DNA, the CDR3 is TGTGCCAGCAGTTTTCGCAGACAGGCTCGTTTCGGTAATGAAAAACTGTTTTTT. Translation gives CASSFRRQARFGNEKLFF.

This clonotype has a count of ten or more. The chain uses TRBV2 and TRBJ1-5, with D hard to call. This CDR3 spans 14 amino acids. From germline, CDR1 is SNHLY and CDR2 FYNNEI. The V end was cut by 6 bases, the J end by 2 bases, with 11 bases between. The CDR3 DNA follows: TGTGCCAGCAGCATGGACGCACGCAATCAGCCCCAGCATTTT. Amino acid sequence: CASSMDARNQPQHF.

The sample holds many counts of this clonotype. The chain combines TRBV20-1 with TRBJ2-3, with D possibly being TRBD2 (7 bases). Germline CDR1 is DFQATT and CDR2 is SNEGSKA (reference sequence). V was clipped by 6 bases and J by 2 bases, with 18 bases between them. The CDR3 contains 15 residues. The CDR3 protein is CSAEVVGGATDTQYF. CDR3 coding DNA: TGCAGTGCCGAGGTCGTAGGGGGGGCCACAGATACGCAGTATTTT.

This clonotype was detected a few times. The chain is built from TRBV3-1 and TRBJ2-1, with TRBD2 identical over 7 bases. Trimming at V came to 7 bases and at J to 8 bases, leaving 8 bases not matched to a gene. This CDR3 is 13 amino acids long. Per the germline V gene, CDR1 is LGHDT and CDR2 is YNNKEL (reference sequence). The CDR3 loop is CASTRGSWDEQFF. Written as DNA, the CDR3 is TGTGCCAGCACTCGCGGGAGTTGGGATGAGCAGTTCTTC.

V is TRBV5-4 and J is TRBJ1-2, with D tentatively TRBD1 (5 bases). Deletions cut 0 bases from V and 6 bases from J, with 9 bases between. The CDR3 loop spans 13 amino acids. The germline CDR1 and CDR2 sequences are SGHNT and YYREEE (reference sequence). The CDR3 loop is CASSLAREDGYTF. The DNA of the CDR3 is TGTGCCAGCAGCTTGGCCAGGGAAGATGGCTACACCTTC.

This chain connects TRBV19 to TRBJ2-2; D may match TRBD1 or TRBD2 (6 bases each). Germline V CDR1 and CDR2: LNHDA, SQIVND (reference sequence). Trimming removed 5 bases from V and 7 bases from J, with 17 bases in between. The CDR3 sequence is 15 residues long. CDR3 region: CASSPERGLGGELFF. The DNA of the CDR3 is TGTGCCAGTAGTCCCGAACGGGGGCTGGGCGGGGAGCTGTTTTTT. The entire variable domain, with the rest obtained from reference TRBV19 and TRBJ2-2, is as follows: DGGITQSPKYLFRKEGQNVTLSCEQNLNHDAMYWYRQDPGQGLRLIYYSQIVNDFQKGDIAEGYSVSREKKESFPLTVTSAQKNPTAFYLCASSPERGLGGELFFGEGSRLTVL.

The V call is TRBV6-1, the J call TRBJ1-4; 8 nucleotides line up with TRBD1. This CDR3 is 14 amino acids long. J lost 8 bases, V lost 6 bases, and 8 bases had no gene match. Germline V gene lookup returns CDR1 MNHNS and CDR2 SASEGT. The CDR3 DNA is TGTGCCAGCAGCTCGACAGGGGAATGGGAAAAACTGTTTTTT. Its translation: CASSSTGEWEKLFF.

Many counts were recorded for this clonotype. The chain links TRBV7-3 to TRBJ2-1; TRBD1 is a possible D gene (6 bases). Trimming cost V 4 bases and J 8 bases, with 15 bases left between them. The length of the CDR3 is 14 residues. Looked up from germline, CDR1 is SGHTA and CDR2 is FQGTGA. This CDR3 reads CASSSRGPGDEQFF. DNA for the CDR3: TGTGCCAGCAGCTCAAGGGGCCCAGGGGATGAGCAGTTCTTC. Full variable domain (outside the CDR3, taken from reference TRBV7-3 and TRBJ2-1): GAGVSQTPSNKVTEKGKYVELRCDPISGHTALYWYRQSLGQGPEFLIYFQGTGAADDSGLPNDRFFAVRPEGSVSTLKIQRTERGDSAVYLCASSSRGPGDEQFFGPGTRLTVL.

CDR3 in amino acids: CAWMRDPNEKLFF. Here the CDR3 DNA reads TGTGCCTGGATGCGAGACCCTAATGAAAAACTGTTTTTT. The V and J genes are TRBV30 and TRBJ1-4, with no clear D. This CDR3 is built from 13 residues. Between the trimmed V and J ends, which lost 4 bases and 3 bases, there was a span of 9 bases. The germline V gene has CDR1 GTSNPN and CDR2 SVGIG (reference sequence).

The CDR3 sequence is CASSTGTSGRETQETQYF. As DNA, the CDR3 is TGTGCCAGCAGTACCGGGACTAGCGGGAGGGAGACCCAAGAGACCCAGTACTTC. The V call is TRBV12-3 or TRBV12-4, the J call TRBJ2-5; 16 nucleotides align to TRBD2. Trimming removed 5 bases from V and 1 base from J; junction bases left unmatched: 7. CDR3 length equals 18 residues.

In its sample, this clonotype was seen many times. The rearrangement uses TRBV2 and TRBJ1-1, with 7 positions matching TRBD1. Looked up from germline, CDR1 is SNHLY and CDR2 is FYNNEI. J lost 3 bases, V lost 1 base, and 5 bases had no gene match. This CDR3 spans 15 amino acids. CDR3 nucleotides: TGTGCCAGCAGTGAAGATTCAGGGGGACACACTGAAGCTTTCTTT. Its translation: CASSEDSGGHTEAFF.

Ten or more counts support this clonotype. The chain has TRBV29-1 and TRBJ1-2; 8 nucleotides align to TRBD1. Germline-derived CDR1 and CDR2 are SQVTM and ANQGSEA. V was clipped by 7 bases and J by 11 bases; unmatched bases: 15. The CDR3 spans 13 residues. CDR3 loop: CSAQRGTGEKYTF. CDR3 sequence (DNA): TGCAGCGCCCAACGGGGGACAGGAGAGAAGTACACCTTC.

The chain recombines TRBV28 with TRBJ2-7; 9 bases align to TRBD2. This CDR3 has 14 residues. In germline, CDR1 is MDHEN, CDR2 SYDVKM. V dropped 6 bases and J dropped 6; count of bases not matched to a gene: 9. The CDR3 nucleotides read TGTGCCAGCAGCCTACCTAGCGGGATGGCCGAGCAGTACTTC. Translating gives CASSLPSGMAEQYF.

The chain uses TRBV5-1 and TRBJ2-5; D not certain. CDR3 length: 14 residues. Germline V gene data show CDR1 as SGHRS and CDR2 as YFSETQ. Trimming removed 2 bases from V and 2 bases from J, with 10 bases in between. The chain's CDR3 is CASSFSAGQETQYF. Written as DNA, the CDR3 is TGCGCCAGCAGCTTCTCGGCAGGACAAGAGACCCAGTACTTC.